The 20 T cell receptor beta chains below come from one sample, sequenced in a study of shared clonotypes between healthy human individuals. Method: immunoSEQ multiplex PCR; TCRdb's copy keeps in-frame clones and lacks some. The sample shows 2 million to 2.5 million clones, roughly 96% of them seen only once. The sequencing input was naive CD4+ T cells sorted from blood. Subset indicated: CD45RA+ positively selected. The receptors here all came from a man younger than 30 in good health.

This rearrangement joins TRBV5-1 to TRBJ2-3, with D unresolved. Trimming took 4 bases from V and 3 from J, leaving 15 bases between them. Germline CDR1 SGHRS, CDR2 YFSETQ. This CDR3 region has 15 residues. The CDR3: CASSPPTQSTDTQYF. For the CDR3, the DNA is TGCGCCAGCAGCCCTCCGACCCAAAGTACAGATACGCAGTATTTT.

Note on this clone: This sample also contains other DNA sequences that code for the same CDR3. The chain combines TRBV30 with TRBJ2-7; TRBD2 aligns across 7 bases. Germline V lookup: CDR1 GTSNPN, CDR2 SVGIG (reference sequence). The junction had 1 base not matched to a gene; V was cut back by 2 bases and J by 3 bases. The CDR3 extends over 12 amino acids. The CDR3, as DNA: TGTGCCTGGAGTCGGACTAGCTACGAGCAGTACTTC. It yields the protein CAWSRTSYEQYF. Full variable domain (rest looked up from reference TRBV30 and TRBJ2-7): SQTIHQWPATLVQPVGSPLSLECTVEGTSNPNLYWYRQAAGRGLQLLFYSVGIGQISSEVPQNLSASRPQDRQFILSSKKLLLSDSGFYLCAWSRTSYEQYFGPGTRLTVT.

The chain links TRBV28 to TRBJ2-1; perhaps TRBD1 as D (6 bases). The CDR3 length is 15 residues. Looked up from germline, CDR1 is MDHEN and CDR2 is SYDVKM. Trimming took 4 bases from V and 6 from J, leaving 16 bases between them. In nucleotides, the CDR3 is TGTGCCAGCAGTTCAGGGGTCCTGGGGAGCAATGAGCAGTTCTTC. Amino acid sequence: CASSSGVLGSNEQFF.

The chain carries TRBV6-4 and TRBJ2-7, with D uncertain. Trimming removed 6 bases at V and 5 bases at J, with 8 bases between. Germline CDR1 and CDR2: MRHNA and SNTAGT. This CDR3 comprises 11 residues. CDR3 nucleotide sequence: TGTGCCAGCAGCTTTACCCACGAGCAGTACTTC. Residues: CASSFTHEQYF.

Worth noting for this clone: A read error may produce the germline difference seen at one junction end. The chain uses TRBV5-1 and TRBJ1-2; D is unresolved. This CDR3 is built from 15 residues. The germline gives CDR1 SGHRS, CDR2 YFSETQ. The CDR3 sequence: CANSWRHRDNYGYTF. CDR3 sequence (DNA): TGCGCCAACAGCTGGCGACACCGCGATAACTATGGCTACACCTTC.

The chain joins TRBV28 to TRBJ2-5; D is ambiguous. This CDR3 has 13 amino acids. The germline V and J ends were trimmed by 9 bases and 1 base, with 12 bases remaining between them. Germline V gene lookup returns CDR1 MDHEN and CDR2 SYDVKM. The CDR3: CASNRGPQETQYF. CDR3 nucleotides: TGTGCCAGTAATCGTGGACCCCAAGAGACCCAGTACTTC.

The chain combines TRBV5-8 with TRBJ2-3, with 9 bases that match TRBD2. V lost 2 bases to trimming and J lost 0 bases; unmatched junction nucleotides: 7. Germline CDR1 is SGHTS and CDR2 is YDEGEE. The CDR3 is 17 amino acids. CDR3 coding DNA: TGTGCCAGCAGCTTCTCTGTGCTAGCGGGGAGCACAGATACGCAGTATTTT. Its translation is CASSFSVLAGSTDTQYF.

CDR3 protein: CAISELWANVLTF. The CDR3 DNA follows: TGTGCCATCAGTGAGTTGTGGGCCAACGTCCTGACTTTC. J is TRBJ2-6 and V is TRBV10-3; D ambiguous. The V and J ends lost 1 base and 5 bases respectively, with 3 bases between them. Germline CDR1 reads ENHRY; CDR2 reads SYGVKD. This CDR3 is 13 amino acids long.

This chain uses TRBV6-1 with TRBJ1-1; D is unclear. The CDR3 length is 15 residues. Germline V CDR1 and CDR2: MNHNS, SASEGT. Between the trimmed V and J ends, which lost 3 bases and 0 bases, there was a span of 11 bases. Written as DNA, the CDR3 is TGTGCCAGCAGTGAGATCATCAGCCTGAACACTGAAGCTTTCTTT. As protein: CASSEIISLNTEAFF.

V and J are TRBV18 and TRBJ1-6; D may be TRBD1 (5 bases). The germline V gene encodes CDR1 KGHSH and CDR2 LQKENI. Deletions cut 3 bases from V and 6 bases from J, with 15 bases between. The CDR3 runs 16 residues. For the CDR3, the DNA is TGTGCCAGCTCACCTCGGGACCGGCAGGTTAATTCACCCCTCCACTTT. Protein product: CASSPRDRQVNSPLHF.

Details on this clone: Other nucleotide sequences from this sample produce the same CDR3. This chain connects TRBV7-2 to TRBJ2-5, with 7 nucleotides matching TRBD1. Germline loops: CDR1 SGHTA, CDR2 FQGNSA. Trimming took 3 bases from V and 4 from J; bases not matched to a gene: 2. This CDR3 spans 13 amino acids. The CDR3 reads CASSLGQRETQYF. The CDR3 DNA is TGTGCCAGCAGCTTGGGACAGCGAGAGACCCAGTACTTC.

This clone was recorded once. The CDR3 region has the DNA TGCGCCAGCAGCTCTGGTGGGACAGCCAACTCAAACACTGAAGCTTTCTTT. Its translation is CASSSGGTANSNTEAFF. The rearrangement links TRBV5-1 to TRBJ1-1, with 7 bases that match TRBD1. With 3 bases clipped from V and 2 bases from J, the junction kept 13 bases outside the gene matches. The CDR3 length is 17 residues. The germline V gene has CDR1 SGHRS and CDR2 YFSETQ.

This clone was seen just once. The chain is built from TRBV7-6 and TRBJ1-6, with a weak D call TRBD1 (5 bases). The CDR3 contains 13 residues. The germline gives CDR1 SGHVS, CDR2 FNYEAQ. Trimming took 3 bases from V and 10 from J, leaving 10 bases between them. In nucleotides, the CDR3 is TGTGCCAGCAGCTTCACAGGAGAATCACCCCTCCACTTT. It yields the protein CASSFTGESPLHF.

This chain links TRBV7-2 with TRBJ2-7; 8 bases align to TRBD2. The CDR3 runs to 19 residues. Germline V gives CDR1 SGHTA, CDR2 FQGNSA. Trimming at V came to 3 bases and at J to 2 bases, leaving 18 bases not matched to a gene. CDR3 region: CASSFWDFPGLGIAYEQYF. The CDR3, as DNA: TGTGCCAGCAGCTTTTGGGACTTTCCGGGACTAGGAATTGCCTACGAGCAGTACTTC.

The rearrangement links TRBV5-5 to TRBJ1-2; D possibly corresponds to TRBD1 (6 bases). The CDR3 is made up of 14 amino acids. Germline V gives CDR1 SGHKS, CDR2 YYEKEE (reference sequence). V was clipped by 3 bases and J by 3 bases, with 12 bases between them. The CDR3 DNA follows: TGTGCCAGCAGCTCAACAGGGTACGACTATGGCTACACCTTC. It encodes CASSSTGYDYGYTF.

J is TRBJ2-2 and V is TRBV7-2, with D hard to call. V was clipped by 3 bases and J by 5 bases, with 7 bases between them. The CDR3 covers 13 residues. Per the germline V gene, CDR1 is SGHTA and CDR2 is FQGNSA. The CDR3 here is CASSLMETGELFF. The CDR3 coding sequence is TGTGCCAGCAGCTTGATGGAAACCGGGGAGCTGTTTTTT.

As for this clone: Within the sample, other DNA sequences also encode this same CDR3. V and J are TRBV30 and TRBJ2-2; 8 nucleotides agree with TRBD1. Germline CDR1 is GTSNPN and CDR2 is SVGIG (reference sequence). V shed 4 bases, J shed 8 bases, and the junction held 3 bases outside the gene matches. The length of the CDR3 is 12 residues. CDR3 amino acids: CAWTGGSGELFF. The CDR3 DNA is TGTGCCTGGACAGGGGGCTCGGGGGAGCTGTTTTTT.

V and J are TRBV28 and TRBJ2-5; D is unresolved. The J call may be wrong; the DNA end is better matched by TRBJ2-7. CDR1 MDHEN and CDR2 SYDVKM come from the germline V gene. There are 12 residues in the CDR3. The CDR3 sequence: CASIASSYEQYF. The CDR3 DNA is TGTGCCAGTATAGCTAGCTCCTACGAGCAGTACTTC.

This chain joins TRBV5-8 and TRBJ2-1; TRBD2 agrees at 7 bases. Germline assignment: CDR1 SGHTS and CDR2 YDEGEE. V dropped 2 bases and J dropped 14; count of bases not matched to a gene: 10. This CDR3 is 13 amino acids long. In nucleotides, the CDR3 is TGTGCCAGCAGCTTAAGAAAGGGGACTACCGAGTTCTTC. It translates to CASSLRKGTTEFF.

J is TRBJ2-1 and V is TRBV6-5; D tentatively reads TRBD1 or TRBD2 (6 bases each). The CDR3 is made up of 13 amino acids. V was trimmed by 0 bases and J by 13 bases, leaving 13 bases between them. The germline CDR1 and CDR2 sequences are MNHEY and SVGAGI. The CDR3 DNA reads as TGTGCCAGCAGTTACTCAGGGGGGCTTCGACAGTTCTTC. It encodes CASSYSGGLRQFF.